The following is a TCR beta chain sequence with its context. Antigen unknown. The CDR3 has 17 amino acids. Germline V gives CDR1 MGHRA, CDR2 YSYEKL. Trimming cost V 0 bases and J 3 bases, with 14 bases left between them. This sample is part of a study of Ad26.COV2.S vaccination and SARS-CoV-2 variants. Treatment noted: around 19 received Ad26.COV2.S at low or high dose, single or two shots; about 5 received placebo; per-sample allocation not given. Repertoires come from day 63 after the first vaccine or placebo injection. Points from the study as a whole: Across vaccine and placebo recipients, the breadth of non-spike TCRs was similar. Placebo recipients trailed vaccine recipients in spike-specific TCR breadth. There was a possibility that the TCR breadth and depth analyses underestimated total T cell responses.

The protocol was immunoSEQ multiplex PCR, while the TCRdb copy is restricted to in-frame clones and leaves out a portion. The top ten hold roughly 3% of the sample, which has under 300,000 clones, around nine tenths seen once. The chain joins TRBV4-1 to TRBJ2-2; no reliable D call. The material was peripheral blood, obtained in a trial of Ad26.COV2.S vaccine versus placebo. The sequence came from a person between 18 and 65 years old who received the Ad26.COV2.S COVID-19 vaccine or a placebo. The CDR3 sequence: CASSQDHVAIYTGELFF. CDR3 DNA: TGCGCCAGCAGCCAAGATCACGTGGCCATATACACCGGGGAGCTGTTTTTT.